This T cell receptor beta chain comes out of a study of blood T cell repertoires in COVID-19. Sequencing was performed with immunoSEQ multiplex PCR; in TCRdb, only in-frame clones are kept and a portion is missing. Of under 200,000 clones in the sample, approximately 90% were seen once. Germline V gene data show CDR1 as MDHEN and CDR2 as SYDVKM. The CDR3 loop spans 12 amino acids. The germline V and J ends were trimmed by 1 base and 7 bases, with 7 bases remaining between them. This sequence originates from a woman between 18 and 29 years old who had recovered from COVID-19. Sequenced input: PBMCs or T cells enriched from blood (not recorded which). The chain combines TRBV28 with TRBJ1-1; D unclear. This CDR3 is CASSLLSREAFF. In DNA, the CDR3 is TGTGCCAGCAGTTTATTATCGCGTGAAGCTTTCTTT.